Following are 12 T cell receptor beta chains from one sample sequenced in a study of CD8+ T cells in alopecia areata. Extraction of RNA preceded its reverse transcription into cDNA, which served as the sequencing template. Here immunoSEQ multiplex PCR was the method, and the copy in TCRdb shows in-frame clones only, minus some. The sample consists of 200,000 to 250,000 clones, approximately 72% of them appearing once. Sample treatment: oral pan-JAK inhibitor, 5-10 mg twice daily. The sequences come from CD4+ T cells sorted from blood, collected around week 44, from a patient treated with tofacitinib. Source of these receptors: a human donor with alopecia areata.

There are a few counts of this clone. This chain connects TRBV2 to TRBJ2-7, with TRBD1 as a possible D gene (5 bases). This CDR3 has 12 amino acids. V gave up 3 bases and J gave up 6 bases, with 9 bases separating them. Looked up from germline, CDR1 is SNHLY and CDR2 is FYNNEI. The CDR3 spells CASSEGHSEQYF. The CDR3 DNA reads as TGTGCCAGCAGTGAGGGGCACAGCGAGCAGTACTTC.

This chain uses TRBV29-1 with TRBJ1-4; D is undetermined. Germline CDR1 and CDR2: SQVTM and ANQGSEA. The CDR3 extends over 12 amino acids. V lost 4 bases and J lost 0, with 3 bases in between. The CDR3: CSVATTNEKLFF. CDR3 in DNA: TGCAGCGTTGCAACAACTAATGAAAAACTGTTTTTT.

The V and J genes are TRBV15 and TRBJ1-5; D is uncertain. Germline assignment: CDR1 LNHNV and CDR2 YYDKDF (reference sequence). The CDR3 is made up of 15 amino acids. V was shortened by 5 bases and J by 2 bases, with 13 bases between the two germline ends. The CDR3 DNA is TGTGCCACCAGCTTACGGGGAGGCGGCAATCAGCCCCAGCATTTT. Amino acid sequence: CATSLRGGGNQPQHF.

The chain recombines TRBV4-3 with TRBJ2-3, with a possible D match to TRBD2 (6 bases). From germline, CDR1 is LGHNA and CDR2 YSLEER. This CDR3 has 14 amino acids. The ends were cut back, 5 bases at V and 6 bases at J, with 15 bases in the middle. CDR3 in amino acids: CASSGGLLVDTQYF. DNA for the CDR3: TGCGCCAGCAGCGGGGGGTTGTTGGTGGATACGCAGTATTTT.

This sequence joins TRBV29-1 and TRBJ1-5; possibly TRBD1 for D (5 bases). V was cut by 0 bases and J by 5 bases, with 5 bases left in between. The germline V gene has CDR1 SQVTM and CDR2 ANQGSEA. The CDR3 loop spans 12 amino acids. The CDR3 sequence: CSVEEGDQPQHF. The CDR3 nucleotides read TGCAGCGTTGAAGAGGGGGATCAGCCCCAGCATTTT.

This sequence joins TRBV18 and TRBJ2-7; the match to TRBD2 covers 7 bases. Unmatched junction bases numbered 4, after V lost 1 base and J lost 7 bases. The CDR3 totals 13 residues. In germline, CDR1 is KGHSH, CDR2 LQKENI. The CDR3 DNA sequence: TGTGCCAGCTCACCACTCGGAGCGGGGGAGCAGTACTTC. Its translation is CASSPLGAGEQYF.

The V call is TRBV7-2, the J call TRBJ1-2; no clear D. The germline gives CDR1 SGHTA, CDR2 FQGNSA. The CDR3 extends over 13 amino acids. Between the trimmed V and J ends, which lost 5 bases and 4 bases, there was a span of 11 bases. In DNA form, the CDR3 reads TGTGCCAGCAGCACCGAAAGACGCTATGGCTACACCTTC. It is translated as CASSTERRYGYTF.

The chain joins TRBV27 to TRBJ2-6, with unresolved D. Germline V gene data show CDR1 as MNHEY and CDR2 as SMNVEV (reference sequence). This CDR3 is built from 17 residues. V was cut by 3 bases and J by 0 bases, with 12 bases left in between. In nucleotides, the CDR3 is TGTGCCAGCAGTTTTACAGCCGCCCACTCTGGGGCCAACGTCCTGACTTTC. Translation gives CASSFTAAHSGANVLTF. Full variable domain (outside the CDR3, taken from reference TRBV27 and TRBJ2-6): EAQVTQNPRYLITVTGKKLTVTCSQNMNHEYMSWYRQDPGLGLRQIYYSMNVEVTDKGDVPEGYKVSRKEKRNFPLILESPSPNQTSLYFCASSFTAAHSGANVLTFGAGSRLTVL.

The chain has TRBV29-1 and TRBJ2-1; D possibly corresponds to TRBD2 (5 bases). Trimming pared 3 bases from V and 2 bases from J, leaving 11 bases between. The CDR3 extends over 14 amino acids. CDR1 is SQVTM and CDR2 is ANQGSEA in the germline V gene. In DNA, the CDR3 is TGCAGCGTTGATCTAGCATCGACCTACAATGAGCAGTTCTTC. It is translated as CSVDLASTYNEQFF.

The chain has TRBV28 and TRBJ1-5, with D perhaps matching TRBD1 (6 bases). The CDR3 is made up of 13 amino acids. The V end lost 6 bases, the J end lost 7 bases, and 13 bases lay between the germline ends. From germline, CDR1 is MDHEN and CDR2 SYDVKM. CDR3 protein: CASSEQGEQPQHF. CDR3 bases: TGTGCCAGCAGCGAACAGGGTGAGCAGCCCCAGCATTTT. Full variable domain (remainder filled in from reference TRBV28 and TRBJ1-5): DVKVTQSSRYLVKRTGEKVFLECVQDMDHENMFWYRQDPGLGLRLIYFSYDVKMKEKGDIPEGYSVSREKKERFSLILESASTNQTSMYLCASSEQGEQPQHFGDGTRLSIL.

The chain couples TRBV5-1 to TRBJ2-7; D not certain. Germline V gives CDR1 SGHRS, CDR2 YFSETQ. This CDR3 region has 13 residues. Deletions cut 3 bases from V and 0 bases from J, with 7 bases between. The CDR3 sequence: CASSSDNSYEQYF. CDR3 nucleotide sequence: TGCGCCAGCAGCTCCGACAACTCCTACGAGCAGTACTTC.

The sample holds a few counts of this clone. The chain joins TRBV10-3 to TRBJ1-1; TRBD1 aligns across 7 bases. The CDR3 runs 16 residues. CDR1 and CDR2 (germline): ENHRY, SYGVKD. Trimming cost V 4 bases and J 7 bases; bases outside gene matches: 15. The CDR3, as DNA: TGTGCCATCAGTGGGGGGACAGTCGCACACCATTATGAAGCTTTCTTT. Its translation: CAISGGTVAHHYEAFF.